Below are 29 T cell receptor beta chains sequenced from a single sample in a study of T-cell reconstitution after alpha-beta-depleted transplantation in children. Preparation of the TCRbeta library used unique molecular identifiers. One entry per CDR3 protein, called by TCRdb with MiXCR from the PCR reads. The profile shows about 260,000 distinct CDR3 sequences, more than 9% of them singletons. The sequenced sample was peripheral blood, obtained 180 days after TCRalphabeta/CD19-depleted stem cell transplant. The receptors stem from a male patient aged 2-10 years who had a stem cell transplant for chronic granulomatous disease, so the T cells may come from the graft donor.

A remark on this clonotype: At one end the junction does not follow the germline gene, possibly because of a read error. The V call is TRBV7-2, the J call TRBJ2-7; D is undetermined. Germline V gene sequence: CDR1 SGHTA, CDR2 FQGNSA. The CDR3 runs 15 residues. The CDR3 loop reads CASSLADVGSYEQYF. The CDR3 nucleotides are TGTGCCAGCAGCTTAGCTGACGTCGGGTCCTATGAGCAGTACTTC.

This clonotype has just a few counts. This chain links TRBV14 with TRBJ1-4; D gene unclear. The germline gives CDR1 SGHDN, CDR2 FVKESK. Trimming pared 1 base from V and 8 bases from J, leaving 11 bases between. The CDR3 covers 14 residues. DNA for the CDR3: TGTGCCAGCAGCCAAGCCAGACCCGGAGAAAAACTGTTTTTT. Translating it yields CASSQARPGEKLFF.

About this clonotype: Possible read error: a much larger clone is one base away. This chain uses TRBV20-1 with TRBJ2-1, with TRBD1 identical over 8 bases. The CDR3 loop spans 15 amino acids. The germline V gene has CDR1 DFQATT and CDR2 SNEGSKA (reference sequence). Here the CDR3 DNA reads TGCAGTGCTAGTTTGCCAGGGGGCTTCGGGAATGAGCAGTTATTC. Its translation: CSASLPGGFGNEQLF.

At least ten counts were recorded for this clonotype. The V call is TRBV24-1, the J call TRBJ1-1; D is possibly TRBD1 (5 bases). This CDR3 has 15 residues. V was clipped by 7 bases and J by 1 base, with 15 bases between them. Germline V CDR1 and CDR2: KGHDR, SFDVKD. This CDR3 reads CATRVGGTGNTEAFF. The CDR3 DNA reads TGTGCCACCAGAGTTGGAGGGACGGGGAACACTGAAGCTTTCTTT.

This clonotype was seen many times. The chain uses TRBV18 and TRBJ2-7; 8 nucleotides line up with TRBD1. There are 15 residues in the CDR3. The junction had 6 bases not matched to a gene; V was cut back by 3 bases and J by 2 bases. Germline lookup yields CDR1 KGHSH and CDR2 LQKENI. In DNA, the CDR3 is TGTGCCAGCTCACCTCGGACAGGGAAGGCCTACGAGCAGTACTTC. Amino acids: CASSPRTGKAYEQYF.

The chain links TRBV4-3 to TRBJ2-1, with 8 bases aligning to TRBD1. The CDR3 totals 15 residues. Germline V gene data show CDR1 as LGHNA and CDR2 as YSLEER. J was trimmed by 9 bases and V by 3 bases; bases with no gene match: 10. As DNA, the CDR3 is TGCGCCAGCAGCCATAATCGGGACAGGAGTCGTGAGCAGTTCTTC. Protein product: CASSHNRDRSREQFF.

This clonotype was observed a handful of times. The chain links TRBV18 to TRBJ2-7; TRBD1 matches 9 bases. Trimming took 4 bases from V and 7 from J; bases not matched to a gene: 8. This CDR3 comprises 14 residues. Germline CDR1 is KGHSH and CDR2 is LQKENI. The CDR3: CASSLGTGLGEQYF. CDR3 DNA sequence: TGTGCCAGCTCACTCGGGACAGGGTTAGGAGAGCAGTACTTC.

This clonotype was observed many times. J is TRBJ1-2 and V is TRBV20-1, with 8 bases lining up with TRBD1. The V and J ends lost 2 bases and 7 bases, in that order; junction bases with no gene match: 9. The CDR3 is 14 residues long. CDR1 and CDR2 (germline): DFQATT, SNEGSKA (reference sequence). In nucleotides, the CDR3 is TGCAGTGCTAGAACTGACAGGGGAGTACTTGGCTACACCTTC. Encoded protein: CSARTDRGVLGYTF.

Remarks on this clonotype: A read error may be the cause here, since a much bigger clone is one base away. The chain recombines TRBV20-1 with TRBJ2-4; D is undetermined. The V gene lost 1 base and the J gene lost 6 bases, with 7 bases spanning the gap. The CDR3 sequence is 12 residues long. Germline loops: CDR1 DFQATT, CDR2 SNEGSKA (reference sequence). The DNA of the CDR3 is TGCAGTGCTAGAGCACTAACAAACATTCAGTACTTC. It translates to CSARALTNIQYF.

This clonotype was seen ten or more times. V is TRBV20-1 and J is TRBJ2-2; 7 positions agree with TRBD1. The CDR3 has 14 residues. J lost 4 bases, V lost 6 bases, and 8 bases had no gene match. Germline V CDR1 and CDR2: DFQATT, SNEGSKA (reference sequence). CDR3 in DNA: TGCAGTGCGATAGGGGGCAAGGGCACCGGGGAGCTGTTTTTT. Translated, it gives CSAIGGKGTGELFF.

This clonotype was detected ten times or more. The chain recombines TRBV20-1 with TRBJ2-3; TRBD1 matches at 7 bases. The germline CDR1 and CDR2 sequences are DFQATT and SNEGSKA (reference sequence). CDR3 length equals 13 residues. V trimming: 6 bases; J trimming: 2 bases; junction bases outside the gene matches: 5. The CDR3 protein is CSAPGTATDTQYF. The CDR3 bases are TGCAGTGCCCCAGGGACAGCCACAGATACGCAGTATTTT.

This clonotype was seen repeatedly, ten times or more. V is TRBV15 and J is TRBJ2-1; D tentatively reads TRBD1 or TRBD2 (5 bases each). V was shortened by 0 bases and J by 6 bases, with 15 bases between the two germline ends. The CDR3 is 16 residues long. Germline CDR1 reads LNHNV; CDR2 reads YYDKDF (reference sequence). The chain's CDR3 is CATSREWGSPSNEQFF. The CDR3 region has the DNA TGTGCCACCAGCAGAGAATGGGGGTCCCCTAGCAATGAGCAGTTCTTC.

This clonotype was seen at least ten times. The chain employs TRBV5-1 and TRBJ2-7, with D uncertain. Looked up from germline, CDR1 is SGHRS and CDR2 is YFSETQ. Trimming took 4 bases from V and 4 from J, leaving 6 bases between them. This CDR3 region has 11 residues. The CDR3 sequence is CASSTKYEQYF. As DNA, the CDR3 is TGCGCCAGCAGCACGAAATACGAGCAGTACTTC.

This clonotype was found many times. The chain employs TRBV5-5 and TRBJ2-1; TRBD2 agrees at 16 bases. Looked up from germline, CDR1 is SGHKS and CDR2 is YYEKEE (reference sequence). The CDR3 spans 18 residues. V shed 4 bases and J 1 base; nucleotides not matched to a gene: 5. CDR3 region: CASSTGLAGGRSYNEQFF. CDR3 coding DNA: TGTGCCAGCAGCACGGGACTAGCGGGAGGGCGATCCTACAATGAGCAGTTCTTC.

On this clonotype itself: A much bigger clone sits one base away, suggesting this may be a read error. The CDR3 carries no conserved terminal phenylalanine or tryptophan, so it likely arises from a read error. This rearrangement joins TRBV12-3 or TRBV12-4 to TRBJ2-7, with a tentative D call TRBD1 (6 bases). This CDR3 spans 17 amino acids. The V end lost 6 bases, the J end lost 0 bases, and 21 bases lay between the germline ends. The CDR3 sequence: CASSQGGWGLYSYEQYL. The CDR3 DNA follows: TGTGCCAGCAGCCAAGGGGGTTGGGGCCTTTACTCCTACGAGCAGTACTTA.

This clonotype was counted ten times or more. This sequence joins TRBV20-1 and TRBJ1-6; no definite D call. Trimming took 0 bases from V and 5 from J, leaving 11 bases between them. CDR1 DFQATT and CDR2 SNEGSKA come from the germline V gene (reference sequence). The CDR3 extends over 15 amino acids. This CDR3 reads CSARDWENNNSPLHF. DNA of the CDR3: TGCAGTGCTAGAGATTGGGAGAACAATAATTCACCCCTCCACTTT.

Many counts were recorded for this clonotype. For the CDR3, the DNA is TGTGCCAGCAGCGCCCACCGGGACAGGGTTTCTTCTGGGGCCAACGTCCTGACTTTC. This codes for CASSAHRDRVSSGANVLTF. The chain couples TRBV11-1 to TRBJ2-6, with TRBD1 identical over 9 bases. CDR1 SGHAT and CDR2 FQDESV come from the germline V gene (reference sequence). J lost 1 base, V lost 5 bases, and 12 bases had no gene match. CDR3 length equals 19 residues.

The CDR3 here is CASSFWERSEAFF. The DNA for the CDR3 is TGTGCCAGCAGTTTCTGGGAGAGGTCTGAAGCTTTCTTT. The rearrangement links TRBV12-3 or TRBV12-4 to TRBJ1-1, with unresolved D. The length of the CDR3 is 13 residues. V lost 3 bases and J lost 6, with 11 bases in between.

This clonotype has at least ten counts. The chain uses TRBV20-1 and TRBJ1-2; D is ambiguous. The germline CDR1 and CDR2 sequences are DFQATT and SNEGSKA (reference sequence). There are 11 residues in the CDR3. V lost 7 bases, J lost 5 bases, and 11 bases lay in between. CDR3 region: CSVRGSYGYTF. The CDR3 DNA is TGCAGTGTTCGAGGGTCGTATGGCTACACCTTC.

This clonotype turned up a few times. The rearrangement joins TRBV27 to TRBJ2-1; no firm D call. The V gene's germline CDR1 is MNHEY and CDR2 SMNVEV (reference sequence). CDR3 length equals 12 residues. Trimming stripped 6 bases from V and 9 bases from J, with 12 bases between. CDR3 residues: CASRDRTGEQFF. The CDR3 DNA is TGTGCCAGCAGAGATAGGACGGGTGAGCAGTTCTTC.

This clonotype has only a few counts. The V and J genes are TRBV5-1 and TRBJ2-1, with D maybe TRBD1 (5 bases). This CDR3 spans 18 amino acids. With 0 bases removed from V and 1 base from J, the gap between germline ends came to 17 bases. Germline CDR1 reads SGHRS; CDR2 reads YFSETQ. The chain's CDR3 is CASSLARTRANSYNEQFF. The CDR3 DNA is TGCGCCAGCAGCTTGGCGAGGACCAGGGCGAATTCCTACAATGAGCAGTTCTTC.

This clonotype was counted at least ten times. The rearrangement links TRBV5-5 to TRBJ2-5; D gene uncertain. The CDR3 totals 14 residues. The V gene's germline CDR1 is SGHKS and CDR2 YYEKEE (reference sequence). The V end was cut by 5 bases, the J end by 5 bases, with 16 bases between. CDR3 sequence: CASSWSFPAETQYF. DNA of the CDR3: TGTGCCAGCAGTTGGTCTTTCCCGGCTGAGACCCAGTACTTC.

Comments on this clonotype: A clone one base away is much larger, so this may be a read error. The chain has TRBV5-1 and TRBJ2-7; D unclear. Per germline, CDR1 SGHRS and CDR2 YFSETQ. V lost 0 bases and J lost 2, with 9 bases in between. This CDR3 has 14 amino acids. DNA of the CDR3: TGCGCCAGCAGCTTGGTCGGCGTTACCTACGAGCAGTACTTC. Residues: CASSLVGVTYEQYF. Looking up the rest from reference TRBV5-1 and TRBJ2-7 gives the full variable domain: KAGVTQTPRYLIKTRGQQVTLSCSPISGHRSVSWYQQTPGQGLQFLFEYFSETQRNKGNFPGRFSGRQFSNSRSEMNVSTLELGDSALYLCASSLVGVTYEQYFGPGTRLTVT.

Many counts were recorded for this clonotype. This rearrangement joins TRBV29-1 to TRBJ2-1; no reliable D call. The CDR3 totals 13 residues. From germline, CDR1 is SQVTM and CDR2 ANQGSEA. Trimming cost V 5 bases and J 0 bases, with 8 bases left between them. The CDR3 is CSVRYLSYNEQFF. As DNA, the CDR3 is TGCAGCGTTCGCTACCTCTCCTACAATGAGCAGTTCTTC.

This sequence joins TRBV5-1 and TRBJ2-1, with TRBD2 matching over 11 bases. Germline V gene data show CDR1 as SGHRS and CDR2 as YFSETQ. Trimming at V came to 4 bases and at J to 7 bases, leaving 10 bases not matched to a gene. CDR3 length: 16 residues. In DNA, the CDR3 is TGCGCCAGCAGCCTAACAGGTACTAGCGGGAGTAATGAGCAGTTCTTC. Translating it yields CASSLTGTSGSNEQFF. The whole variable domain, remainder taken from reference TRBV5-1 and TRBJ2-1, is KAGVTQTPRYLIKTRGQQVTLSCSPISGHRSVSWYQQTPGQGLQFLFEYFSETQRNKGNFPGRFSGRQFSNSRSEMNVSTLELGDSALYLCASSLTGTSGSNEQFFGPGTRLTVL.

This clonotype was detected a few times. This chain connects TRBV12-3 or TRBV12-4 to TRBJ2-7; D remains unclear. The CDR3 is 13 amino acids. V lost 8 bases and J 0 bases, leaving 11 bases between the germline ends. The DNA for the CDR3 is TGTGCCAGCGGTAACCCACCCTCCTACGAGCAGTACTTC. Its protein is CASGNPPSYEQYF.

This clonotype has ten or more counts. This rearrangement joins TRBV6-5 to TRBJ1-6; 8 nucleotides agree with TRBD1. Germline lookup yields CDR1 MNHEY and CDR2 SVGAGI. The trim removed 2 bases at V and 7 bases at J, leaving 10 bases unmatched. This CDR3 contains 17 residues. In DNA, the CDR3 is TGTGCCAGCAGTTACGCGGGACAGGCGTATTCCAATTCACCCCTCCACTTT. Residues: CASSYAGQAYSNSPLHF.

This clonotype was counted many times. V usage is TRBV29-1 and J usage is TRBJ1-1; a weak D match, TRBD1 (6 bases). Germline CDR1 reads SQVTM; CDR2 reads ANQGSEA. This CDR3 is 14 amino acids long. V was pared by 6 bases and J by 1 base, with 15 bases between. The CDR3 region is CSVNRRGENTEAFF. The CDR3, as DNA: TGCAGCGTGAACAGGAGGGGGGAGAACACTGAAGCTTTCTTT.

There are many counts of this clonotype. This rearrangement joins TRBV11-2 to TRBJ2-7; the D is unclear. Germline V gene lookup returns CDR1 SGHAT and CDR2 FQNNGV. The V and J ends lost 2 bases and 4 bases respectively, with 12 bases between them. The CDR3 runs to 14 residues. In DNA form, the CDR3 reads TGTGCCAGCAGCTTATCGAGTGGATTGTACGAGCAGTACTTC. Amino acid sequence: CASSLSSGLYEQYF.